This T cell receptor beta chain appears in the sequencing data of a study of blood T cells in healthy people across ages (dated by TCRdb to the mid-2010s). About the study as a whole: In model experiments, template switching captured roughly one uniquely barcoded TCR beta cDNA molecule for every two T cells. Four age groups were formed from the donors: young (average around 15 years), middle-aged (less than 40), aged (about 62) and long-lived (about 80). To track age-related changes in TCR beta repertoire diversity, the study relied on deep sequencing normalized with unique cDNA molecular identifiers. Using the same blood draw, the study looked at two additional independent replicas of 1 million unique cDNA reads for two donors, one aged 18 to 30 and the other aged 80 or older. The investigation overall reported the following: The percentage of naive T cells measured by flow cytometry correlated strongly with observed TCR beta diversity. Compared with the aged group, more naive CD4+ T cells, fewer expanded clones and increased TCR diversity were shown by the long-lived group, suggesting age selection. Estimates of total diversity based on one million sequenced T cells were regarded as lower bounds and as underestimates. Observed TCR beta diversity per million T cells fell roughly linearly with age, and a significant reduction was already apparent by age about 43. The CMV infection status of donors was not known, potentially confounding age-related changes in expanded clonotypes. Since profiling was done on bulk unsorted PBMCs, naive and antigen-experienced compartments could not be conclusively compared.

Library construction relied on 5' RACE. The sequencing machine was an Illumina HiSeq 2500. A second PCR of about 7 to 12 cycles was performed with a sample-barcoded 5' primer and a J-beta primer mix. Each TCR beta cDNA molecule received a unique molecular identifier from a template-switch 5' adaptor carrying 12 random nucleotides. Each sample yielded at least 3 million CDR3-containing paired-end reads. First-strand cDNA was synthesized from all RNA with the Mint cDNA synthesis kit, primed by a TRBC-specific oligonucleotide. Following uracil-DNA glycosylase treatment, all cDNA underwent a first 18-cycle PCR with the universal primers M1SS and BC2_uni_R. In the source study's methods: For normalization, 1 million high-quality reads, each with a distinct molecular identifier, were randomly selected from each sample. Instead of being binned into consensus sequences, reads that shared molecular identifiers were thrown out. MiTCR, with a Q25 quality threshold and the strictest error-elimination algorithm, was used for CDR3 identification, clonotype clustering and error correction. Lower-bound total TCR beta diversity was estimated with a nonparametric unseen species model using Euler transformation. TCRdb handled the public reads itself, with Q25 trimming in fastp and clone calling in MiXCR, and kept productive beta chains. Rows with one shared CDR3 protein collapse into an entry with the most common genes and DNA. These V and J calls are TCRdb output, not the study's own analysis. This sample is represented by hundreds of thousands of distinct CDR3 sequences; approximately 25% of them were singletons. The ten largest clones represent roughly 9% of the sample.

The roughly 39 donors, aged about 6 to 95 years, were systemically healthy Caucasian individuals from Russia. Approximately 10 milliliters of peripheral blood were collected from each donor into EDTA-treated Vacutainer tubes. PBMCs were isolated by Ficoll-Paque density-gradient centrifugation, with at least 6 million obtained per sample. Trizol reagent was used to extract total RNA from the PBMCs, yielding at least 6 micrograms per sample. For every donor, an aliquot of PBMCs went through flow cytometry to measure the percentages of naive CD45RAhigh/CD27high T cells. In its sample, this clonotype was seen a few times. There is no known antigen for this receptor. The sample holds no much larger clone one base away, and base qualities are not on file. CDR1 LGHNA and CDR2 YSLEER were looked up in the germline V gene. The trim is 2 bases for V and 0 bases for J, with a gap of 17 bases between the germline ends. The CDR3 holds 18 amino acids from the cysteine to the phenylalanine. Solely the CDR3 DNA is kept, with 54 bases framed from the first base.

The same sample was also studied in work on T cells of mothers and their children. From the second report: The donors were nine systemically healthy Caucasian individuals, made up of three mothers and their six children. cDNA synthesis used all of the extracted RNA, with roughly 1.5 ug of RNA in each 15 ul reaction. In the second PCR, the M1S primer introduced both the sample barcodes and 2-4 random nucleotides. Over 8.5 million TCR beta CDR3 reads came from each mother, compared with about 3 million reads from each child. Thymic selection similarly shapes TCR recombination output in related and unrelated pairs, with minor effect from inherited differences. Normalized repertoire overlap was always slightly but never significantly higher in related than unrelated mother-child pairs. Persistent microchimeric T cell clones were not detected, at a sensitivity of 95 to 100 clones per million clonotypes. In the study, deep NGS was used to compare the TCR beta repertoires of mothers and children, and features distinguishing related mother-child pairs from unrelated individuals were sought. Mothers averaged approximately 41 +/- 4 years of age and children averaged around 10 +/- 4 years. Libraries were sequenced on Illumina HiSeq 2000 with 100+100 nt paired-end reads after adapter ligation with NEBNext reagents. To avoid cross-contamination, the mother libraries and the child libraries were prepared a month apart and sequenced in separate runs. For each donor, somewhere between about 500,000 and 2,300,000 distinct TCR beta clonotypes were identified. Naive TCR beta clonotypes were estimated from low-frequency clonotypes matched to each donor's FACS-determined naive share, without sorting.

The specimen was blood. The clonotype was recovered from a boy aged 10-17 years in good health. The sequence joins TRBV4-3 to TRBJ2-4; possibly the D gene is TRBD2, per 6 matching bases. The CDR3 sequence is CASSQPYREYQAKNIQYF. The sequenced DNA is TGCGCCAGCAGCCAACCCTACCGGGAGTACCAAGCCAAAAACATTCAGTACTTC.